This T cell receptor beta chain comes out of a study of blood T cells in healthy people across ages. The study's findings and limits: As age increased, TCR beta diversity per million T cells fell in a roughly linear fashion. Researchers deemed the diversity estimates from one million T cells underestimates.

Combining a sample-barcoded 5' primer with a J-beta primer mix, a second PCR ran for roughly 7 to 11 cycles. A single record per CDR3 protein comes from TCRdb applying MiXCR to the 5' RACE reads. Among 550,000 to 750,000 distinct CDR3 sequences listed, under 25% were seen once. V lost 1 base, J lost 3 bases, and 15 bases lay in between. Germline V gene lookup returns CDR1 DFQATT and CDR2 SNEGSKA (reference sequence). This CDR3 is built from 15 residues. To note about this clonotype: Its antigen is currently unknown.

The J gene is TRBJ1-1, the V gene TRBV20-1; D is perhaps TRBD1 (5 bases). Specimen: blood. This clonotype originated in a man in his 70s in good health. The CDR3 loop reads CSARAQGRTDTEAFF. As DNA, the CDR3 is TGCAGTGCTAGAGCTCAGGGTCGTACGGACACTGAAGCTTTCTTT.